This TCR beta chain was found in a study of OX40 agonist ivuxolimab in advanced cancers. About the study: Clinicians treated patients with ivuxolimab, an agonistic anti-OX40 (CD134) antibody. Patient treatment consisted of intravenous ivuxolimab administration every 2 weeks at 0.01 to 10 mg/kg.

V was pared by 4 bases and J by 1 base, with 17 bases between. In germline, CDR1 is SEHNR, CDR2 FQNEAQ (reference sequence). CDR3 length: 18 amino acids. Data came from immunoSEQ multiplex PCR; TCRdb stores just in-frame clones and leaves some out. The sample has about 28,000 clones; roughly 84% are singletons. Remarks on this clone: What it binds is not known.

Study-level findings and limits: Partial responders treated at 0.1-3.0 mg/kg exhibited clonal expansion among the lowest measured. There was clonal expansion of CD4+ and CD8+ blood T cells by week 6 at 0.1 to 3.0 mg/kg.

This sequence was found in an adult with an advanced solid tumor such as melanoma, head and neck, liver or kidney cancer. The starting material was CD4+ or CD8+ T cells sorted from blood, obtained in a trial of the OX40 agonist ivuxolimab. The chain uses TRBV7-9 and TRBJ1-6; D might be TRBD1 (5 bases). The CDR3 nucleotides read TGTGCCAGCAGCTCGGACAAGGGACCTTTTTCCTATAATTCACCCCTCCACTTT. Translated, it gives CASSSDKGPFSYNSPLHF.